The clone carrying this T cell receptor beta chain has ten or more counts. Its specificity is not known. The sample is drawn from a study of T-cell reconstitution after alpha-beta-depleted transplantation in children. Points from the study as a whole: Surviving recipient T cells and thymic progenitors produced the high day-60 TCRbeta diversity seen in some patients. At around two months after transplant, the alpha-beta T cells were reportedly derived from several hundred expanded clones that came from non-depleted graft cells.

Construction of the TCRbeta library involved unique molecular identifiers. TCRdb recomputed calls from the PCR reads with MiXCR, one row per CDR3 protein. The sample has about 240,000 distinct CDR3 sequences, more than 20% seen once. Trimming took off 7 bases at V and 0 bases at J, with 18 bases between the two ends. The CDR3 runs to 16 residues. The sequence was collected from a girl aged 2-10 years with Fanconi anemia, due to receive a stem cell transplant. Here the sequenced sample was PBMCs, taken before TCRalphabeta/CD19-depleted stem cell transplant. The gene calls are TRBV12-3 or TRBV12-4 and TRBJ1-2; possible D gene TRBD1, 5 bases. Here the CDR3 reads CASNPKIDSTNYGYTF. CDR3 DNA sequence: TGTGCCAGCAACCCTAAAATTGACAGTACTAACTATGGCTACACCTTC.